One T cell receptor (beta chain) is described in this entry. What it binds is unknown. These data belong to a study of cytomegalovirus exposure and HLA in healthy donors. Findings and limits, study-wide: Most TCR sequences were seen very rarely across donors, but some public TCRs occurred in many. A later analysis showed TCR association rates differing by HLA locus, peaking at DRB1 and lowest at HLA-C. As confirmed in vitro, three CMV-associated chains were specific for CMV antigens.

The ends lost 8 bases at V and 8 bases at J; junction bases unmatched: 8. CDR3 length: 14 amino acids. The germline V gene has CDR1 SEHNR and CDR2 FQNEAQ (reference sequence). Primers for the PCR totalled 60 Vbeta and 13 Jbeta. Method: immunoSEQ multiplex PCR; TCRdb's copy keeps in-frame clones and lacks some. Of some 150,000 clones in the sample, roughly 76% were seen once. This sequence originates from a woman aged 25 to 39 in good health and CMV-seronegative. The J gene is TRBJ2-4, the V gene TRBV7-9; 11 bases line up with TRBD1. Sample: PBMCs. The CDR3 DNA is TGTGCCAGCGGCCATGGGACAGGGGGAGACATTCAGTACTTC. Its translation: CASGHGTGGDIQYF.